The sequence of this TCR beta chain was determined in a study of CD8+CD57+ T cells in acquired aplastic anemia. Across the study: Sorted CD4+ and CD8+ cells yielded around 3 ug of DNA on average. Reads per healthy sample averaged approximately 9.9 million (CD4+) and 11.0 million (CD8+).

As concerns this clonotype: Its cognate antigen is unknown.

Study-level points and caveats: For CD8+ Simpson's diversity, patients and controls showed no significant difference. Patients and controls shared 25 to 30 CD8+ CDR3 sequences, which appeared highly expressed in patients and within their immunodominant clones.

This CDR3 is built from 16 residues. Germline CDR1 is SGHVS and CDR2 is FQNEAQ. Between the trimmed V and J ends, which lost 5 bases and 0 bases, there was a span of 11 bases. CDR3 and TCR beta VDJ profiling relied on genomic DNA as the template. TCRdb redid the calling of the reads with MiXCR, one entry per CDR3 protein. The repertoire holds around 190,000 distinct CDR3 sequences, with about 59% as singletons. Sequencing used sorted CD4+, CD8+, or CD8+CD57+ T cells (not recorded which) from PBMCs. This chain links TRBV7-8 with TRBJ2-6; possibly TRBD1 for D (6 bases). This receptor was identified in a human donor in good health. The CDR3 coding sequence is TGTGCCAGCAGCCAGGGGCTCCTCTCTGGGGCCAACGTCCTGACTTTC. It translates to CASSQGLLSGANVLTF.